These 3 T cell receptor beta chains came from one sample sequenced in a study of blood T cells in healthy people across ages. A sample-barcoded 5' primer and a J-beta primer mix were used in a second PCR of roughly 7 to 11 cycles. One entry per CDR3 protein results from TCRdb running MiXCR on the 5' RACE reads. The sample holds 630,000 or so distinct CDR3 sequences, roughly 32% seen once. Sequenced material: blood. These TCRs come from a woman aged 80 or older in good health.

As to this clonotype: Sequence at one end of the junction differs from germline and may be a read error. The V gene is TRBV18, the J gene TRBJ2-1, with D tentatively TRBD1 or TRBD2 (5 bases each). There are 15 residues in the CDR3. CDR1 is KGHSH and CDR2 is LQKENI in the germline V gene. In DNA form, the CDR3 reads TGTGCCAGCACACCGGGACGCTCCTCCTACAATGAGCAGTTCTTC. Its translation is CASTPGRSSYNEQFF.

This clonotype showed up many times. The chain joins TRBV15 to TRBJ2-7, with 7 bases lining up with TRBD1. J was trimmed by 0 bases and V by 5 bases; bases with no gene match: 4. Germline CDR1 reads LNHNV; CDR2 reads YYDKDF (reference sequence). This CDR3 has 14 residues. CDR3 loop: CATSVRGFSYEQYF. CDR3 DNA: TGTGCCACCAGCGTCAGGGGGTTCTCCTACGAGCAGTACTTC.

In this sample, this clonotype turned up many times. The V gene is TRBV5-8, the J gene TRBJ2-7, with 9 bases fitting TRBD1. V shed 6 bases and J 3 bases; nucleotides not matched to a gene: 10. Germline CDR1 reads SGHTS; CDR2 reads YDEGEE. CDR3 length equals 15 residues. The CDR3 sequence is CASTLQGAPVYEQYF. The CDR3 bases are TGTGCCAGCACCTTACAGGGGGCTCCGGTCTACGAGCAGTACTTC.